This T cell receptor beta chain was found in a study of preoperative IRX-2 immunotherapy in early breast cancer. V lost 0 bases and J 3 bases, leaving 9 bases between the germline ends. Germline V gene sequence: CDR1 MGHRA, CDR2 YSYEKL. CDR3 length: 15 residues. Specified treatment: preoperative locoregional IRX-2 cytokine immunotherapy. Preoperative locoregional IRX-2 cytokine immunotherapy was tested in the phase Ib source study. The repertoire was sequenced with immunoSEQ multiplex PCR; TCRdb's copy has only in-frame clones and lacks some. The sample has 20,000 to 30,000 clones; 85% to 90% are singletons.

The input for sequencing was tumor tissue, taken after IRX-2 immunotherapy. The clonotype comes from a human donor with breast cancer. The chain uses TRBV4-1 and TRBJ1-5, with unresolved D. The CDR3 DNA reads as TGCGCCAGCAGCCAAGAGGGCCGGCTCAATCAGCCCCAGCATTTT. Translated, it gives CASSQEGRLNQPQHF.